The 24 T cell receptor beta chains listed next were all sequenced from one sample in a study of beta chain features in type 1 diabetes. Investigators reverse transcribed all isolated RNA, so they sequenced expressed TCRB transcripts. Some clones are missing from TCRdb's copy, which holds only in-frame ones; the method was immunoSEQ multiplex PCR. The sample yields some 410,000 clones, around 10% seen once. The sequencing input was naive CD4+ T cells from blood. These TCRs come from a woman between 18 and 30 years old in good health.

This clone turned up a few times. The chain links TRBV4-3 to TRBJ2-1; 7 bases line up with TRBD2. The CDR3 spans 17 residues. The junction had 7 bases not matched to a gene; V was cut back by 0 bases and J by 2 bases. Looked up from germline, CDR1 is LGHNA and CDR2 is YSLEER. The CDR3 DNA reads TGCGCCAGCAGCCAAGAAGGTCTAGCGGTCACCTACAATGAGCAGTTCTTC. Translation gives CASSQEGLAVTYNEQFF.

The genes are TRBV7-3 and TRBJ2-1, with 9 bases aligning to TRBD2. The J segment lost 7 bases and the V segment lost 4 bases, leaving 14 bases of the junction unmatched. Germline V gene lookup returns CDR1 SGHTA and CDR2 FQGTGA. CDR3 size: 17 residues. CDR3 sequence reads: CASSSLPGTSIGNEQFF. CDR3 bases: TGTGCCAGCAGCTCCCTCCCTGGGACTAGCATTGGAAATGAGCAGTTCTTC.

CDR3 region: CASTSPATDTQYF. Written as DNA, the CDR3 is TGTGCCAGCACGTCTCCGGCCACAGATACGCAGTATTTT. The V gene is TRBV5-4, the J gene TRBJ2-3; D is ambiguous. The germline V gene encodes CDR1 SGHNT and CDR2 YYREEE (reference sequence). This CDR3 region has 13 residues. Trimming removed 6 bases from V and 2 bases from J, with 10 bases in between.

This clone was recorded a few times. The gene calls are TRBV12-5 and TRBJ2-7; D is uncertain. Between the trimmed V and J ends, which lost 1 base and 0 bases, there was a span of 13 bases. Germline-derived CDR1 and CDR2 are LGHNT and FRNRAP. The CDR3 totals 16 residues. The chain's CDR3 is CASGLGFPSPSYEQYF. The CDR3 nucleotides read TGTGCTAGTGGTTTGGGATTCCCGAGCCCCTCCTACGAGCAGTACTTC.

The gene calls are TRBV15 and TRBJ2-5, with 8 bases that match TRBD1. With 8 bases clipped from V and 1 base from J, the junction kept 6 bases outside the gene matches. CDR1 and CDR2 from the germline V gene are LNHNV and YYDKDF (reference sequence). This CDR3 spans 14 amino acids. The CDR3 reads CATGAGGPQETQYF. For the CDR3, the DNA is TGTGCCACCGGCGCAGGGGGCCCCCAAGAGACCCAGTACTTC.

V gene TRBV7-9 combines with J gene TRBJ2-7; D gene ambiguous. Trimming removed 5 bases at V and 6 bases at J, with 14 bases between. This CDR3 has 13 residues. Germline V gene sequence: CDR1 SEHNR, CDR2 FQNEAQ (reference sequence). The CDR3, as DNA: TGTGCCAGCAGCCCGTATGACACACGCGAGCAGTACGTC. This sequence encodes CASSPYDTREQYV.

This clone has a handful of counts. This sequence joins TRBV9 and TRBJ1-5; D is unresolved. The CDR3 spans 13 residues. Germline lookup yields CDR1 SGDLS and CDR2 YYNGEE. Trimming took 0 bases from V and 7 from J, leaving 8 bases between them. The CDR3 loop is CASSVDPKQPQHF. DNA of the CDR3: TGTGCCAGCAGCGTAGACCCAAAGCAGCCCCAGCATTTT.

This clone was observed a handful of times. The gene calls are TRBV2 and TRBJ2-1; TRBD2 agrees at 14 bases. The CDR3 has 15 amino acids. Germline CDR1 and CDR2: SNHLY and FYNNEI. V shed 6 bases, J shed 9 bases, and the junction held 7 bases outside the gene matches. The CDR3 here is CASRTGLAGVSEQFF. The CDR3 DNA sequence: TGTGCCAGCAGGACGGGACTAGCGGGAGTAAGTGAGCAGTTCTTC. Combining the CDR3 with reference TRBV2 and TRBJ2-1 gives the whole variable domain EPEVTQTPSHQVTQMGQEVILRCVPISNHLYFYWYRQILGQKVEFLVSFYNNEISEKSEIFDDQFSVERPDGSNFTLKIRSTKLEDSAMYFCASRTGLAGVSEQFFGPGTRLTVL.

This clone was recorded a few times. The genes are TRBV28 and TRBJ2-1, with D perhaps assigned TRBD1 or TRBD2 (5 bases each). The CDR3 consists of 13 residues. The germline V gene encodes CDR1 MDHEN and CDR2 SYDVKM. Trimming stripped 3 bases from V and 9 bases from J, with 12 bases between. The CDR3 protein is CASSFWGNIEQFF. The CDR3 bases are TGTGCCAGCAGTTTTTGGGGGAATATTGAGCAGTTCTTC.

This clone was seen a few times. CDR3 in amino acids: CASSLSGNTIYF. CDR3 bases: TGCGCCAGCAGCCTATCTGGAAACACCATATATTTT. The chain combines TRBV5-1 with TRBJ1-3; D not certain. The CDR3 loop spans 12 amino acids. Trimming took 4 bases from V and 1 from J, leaving 3 bases between them. Germline V lookup: CDR1 SGHRS, CDR2 YFSETQ.

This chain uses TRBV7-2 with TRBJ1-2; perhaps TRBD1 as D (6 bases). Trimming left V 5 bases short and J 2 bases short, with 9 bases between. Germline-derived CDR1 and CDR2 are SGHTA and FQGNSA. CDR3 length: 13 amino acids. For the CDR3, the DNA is TGTGCCAGCAGCACCACAGGGAACTATGGCTACACCTTC. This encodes CASSTTGNYGYTF.

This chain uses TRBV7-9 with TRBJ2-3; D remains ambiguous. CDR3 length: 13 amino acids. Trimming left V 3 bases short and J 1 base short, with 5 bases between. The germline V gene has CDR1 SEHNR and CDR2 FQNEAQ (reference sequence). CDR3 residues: CASSFQGTDTQYF. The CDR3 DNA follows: TGTGCCAGCAGCTTTCAGGGCACAGATACGCAGTATTTT.

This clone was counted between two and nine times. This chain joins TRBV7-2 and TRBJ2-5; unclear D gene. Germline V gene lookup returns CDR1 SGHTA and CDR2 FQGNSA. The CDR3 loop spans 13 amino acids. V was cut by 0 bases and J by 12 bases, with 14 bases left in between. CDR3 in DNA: TGTGCCAGCAGCTTAGCCCCCGGTCAGACGGAGTACTTC. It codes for CASSLAPGQTEYF.

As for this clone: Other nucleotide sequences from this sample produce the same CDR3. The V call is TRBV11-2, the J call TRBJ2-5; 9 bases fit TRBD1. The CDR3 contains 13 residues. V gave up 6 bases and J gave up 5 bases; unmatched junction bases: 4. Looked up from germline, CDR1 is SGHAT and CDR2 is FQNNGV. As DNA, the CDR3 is TGTGCCAGCAGTCCTGACAGGGGGGAGACCCAGTACTTC. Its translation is CASSPDRGETQYF.

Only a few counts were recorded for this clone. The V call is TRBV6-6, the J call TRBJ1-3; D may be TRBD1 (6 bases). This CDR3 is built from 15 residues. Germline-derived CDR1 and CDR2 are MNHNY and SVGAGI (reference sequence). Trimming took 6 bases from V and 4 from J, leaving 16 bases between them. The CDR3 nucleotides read TGTGCCAGCAGGACCAACAGGGCCATGGGAAACACCATATATTTT. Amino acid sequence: CASRTNRAMGNTIYF.

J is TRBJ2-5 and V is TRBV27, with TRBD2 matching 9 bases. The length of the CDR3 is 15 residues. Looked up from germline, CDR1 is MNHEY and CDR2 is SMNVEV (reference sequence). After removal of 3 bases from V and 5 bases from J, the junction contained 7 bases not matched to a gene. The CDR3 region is CASSFGRGGLETQYF. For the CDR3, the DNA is TGTGCCAGCAGTTTCGGGCGGGGGGGCCTGGAGACCCAGTACTTC.

Here the CDR3 reads CASSSGTGYYNEQFF. CDR3 nucleotides: TGTGCCAGCAGCTCAGGGACAGGCTACTACAATGAGCAGTTCTTC. V and J are TRBV7-9 and TRBJ2-1; the match to TRBD1 covers 8 bases. The CDR3 is made up of 15 amino acids. Germline V gene lookup returns CDR1 SEHNR and CDR2 FQNEAQ (reference sequence). After removal of 4 bases from V and 3 bases from J, the junction contained 5 bases not matched to a gene.

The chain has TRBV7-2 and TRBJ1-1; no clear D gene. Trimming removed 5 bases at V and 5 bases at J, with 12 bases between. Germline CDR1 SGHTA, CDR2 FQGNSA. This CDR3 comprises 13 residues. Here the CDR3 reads CASSATVGTEAFF. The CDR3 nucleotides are TGTGCCAGCAGCGCTACTGTAGGTACTGAAGCTTTCTTT.

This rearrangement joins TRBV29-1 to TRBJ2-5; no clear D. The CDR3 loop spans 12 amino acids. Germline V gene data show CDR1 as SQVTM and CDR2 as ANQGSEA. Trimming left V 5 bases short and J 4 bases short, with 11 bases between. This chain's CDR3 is CSVISTGETQYF. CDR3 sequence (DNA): TGCAGCGTTATTTCGACGGGAGAGACCCAGTACTTC.

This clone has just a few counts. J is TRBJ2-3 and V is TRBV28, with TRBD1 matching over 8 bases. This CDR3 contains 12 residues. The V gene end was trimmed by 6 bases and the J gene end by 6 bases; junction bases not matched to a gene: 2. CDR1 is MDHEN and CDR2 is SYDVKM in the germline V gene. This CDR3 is CASRDRADTQYF. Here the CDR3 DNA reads TGTGCCAGCAGGGACAGGGCCGATACGCAGTATTTT.

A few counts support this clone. CDR3 sequence reads: CASSPQEYGYTF. The CDR3 DNA follows: TGTGCCAGCTCACCACAGGAATATGGCTACACCTTC. The chain combines TRBV18 with TRBJ1-2; D uncertain. The V and J ends lost 1 base and 5 bases respectively, with 5 bases between them. The V gene's germline CDR1 is KGHSH and CDR2 LQKENI. The CDR3 covers 12 residues.

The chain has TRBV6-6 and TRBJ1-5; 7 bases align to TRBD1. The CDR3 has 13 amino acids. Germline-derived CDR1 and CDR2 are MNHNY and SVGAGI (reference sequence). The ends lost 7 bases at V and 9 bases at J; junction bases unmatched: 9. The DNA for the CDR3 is TGTGCCAGCAACCCGACAGGGACGAGGCCCCAGCATTTT. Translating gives CASNPTGTRPQHF.

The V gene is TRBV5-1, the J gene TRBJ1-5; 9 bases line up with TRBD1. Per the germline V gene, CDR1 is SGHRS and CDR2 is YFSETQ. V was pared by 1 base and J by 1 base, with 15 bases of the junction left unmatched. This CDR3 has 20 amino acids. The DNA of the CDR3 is TGCGCCAGCAGCTTGCGGCCAACGGGACAGGGCTCTTCGAGCAATCAGCCCCAGCATTTT. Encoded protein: CASSLRPTGQGSSSNQPQHF.

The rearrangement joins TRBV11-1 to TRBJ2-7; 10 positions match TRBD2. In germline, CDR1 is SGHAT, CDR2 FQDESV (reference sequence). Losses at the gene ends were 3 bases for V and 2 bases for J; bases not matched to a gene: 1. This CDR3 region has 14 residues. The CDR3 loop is CASSFLAGAYEQYF. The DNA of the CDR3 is TGTGCCAGCAGCTTCCTAGCGGGAGCCTACGAGCAGTACTTC.